The entry below describes one T cell receptor (beta chain). Its antigen is still unknown. This sample was included in a study of shared clonotypes between healthy human individuals. Study-wide results and caveats: The represented genetic and exposure-history diversity was limited by the small number of donors. Clonotype sharing among donors was expected to depend on sequencing depth.

Genomic DNA per cell subset filled all wells of several immunoSEQ plates. Measured with immunoSEQ multiplex PCR; TCRdb has only the in-frame clones, and not every one. The table includes 2 million to 2.5 million clones, over 90% detected once. Memory CD4+ cells were the fraction left after CD45RA+ naive selection. This CDR3 has 14 residues. V was shortened by 0 bases and J by 6 bases, with 11 bases between the two germline ends. Germline V lookup: CDR1 SGHAT, CDR2 FQNNGV. The sequenced sample consisted of naive CD4+ T cells from PBMCs. Subset given: CD45RA+ positively selected. This rearrangement joins TRBV11-2 to TRBJ1-2; D perhaps matches TRBD1 (5 bases). This TCR derives from a man aged 18 to 29 in good health. Some clones in this sample may be carry-over from other donors' samples. This CDR3 is CASSLDSGDHGYTF. In nucleotides, the CDR3 is TGTGCCAGCAGCTTAGATTCGGGGGACCATGGCTACACCTTC.